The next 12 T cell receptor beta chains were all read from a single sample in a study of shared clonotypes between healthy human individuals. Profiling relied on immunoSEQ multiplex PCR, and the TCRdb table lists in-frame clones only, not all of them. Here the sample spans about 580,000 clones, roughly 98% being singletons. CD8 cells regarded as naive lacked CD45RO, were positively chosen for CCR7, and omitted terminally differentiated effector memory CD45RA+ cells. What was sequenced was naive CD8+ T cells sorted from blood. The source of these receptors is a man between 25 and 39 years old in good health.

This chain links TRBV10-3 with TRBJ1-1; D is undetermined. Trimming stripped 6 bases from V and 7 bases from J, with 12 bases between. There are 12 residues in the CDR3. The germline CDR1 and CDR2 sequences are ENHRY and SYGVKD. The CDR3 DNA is TGTGCCATCAGCGGCCTGGGGTTTGAAGCTTTCTTT. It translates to CAISGLGFEAFF.

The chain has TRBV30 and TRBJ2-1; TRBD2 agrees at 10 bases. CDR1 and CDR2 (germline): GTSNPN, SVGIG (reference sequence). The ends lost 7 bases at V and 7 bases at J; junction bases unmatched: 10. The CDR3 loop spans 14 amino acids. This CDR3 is CASPSGGGGNEQFF. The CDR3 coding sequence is TGTGCCTCTCCTAGCGGGGGAGGGGGGAATGAGCAGTTCTTC. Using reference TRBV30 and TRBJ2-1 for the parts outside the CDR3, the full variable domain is SQTIHQWPATLVQPVGSPLSLECTVEGTSNPNLYWYRQAAGRGLQLLFYSVGIGQISSEVPQNLSASRPQDRQFILSSKKLLLSDSGFYLCASPSGGGGNEQFFGPGTRLTVL.

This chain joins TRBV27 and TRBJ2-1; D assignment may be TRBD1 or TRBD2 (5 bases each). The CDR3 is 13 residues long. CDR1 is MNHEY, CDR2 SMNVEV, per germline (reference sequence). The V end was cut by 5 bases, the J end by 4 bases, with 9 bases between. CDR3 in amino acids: CASSRDDYNEQFF. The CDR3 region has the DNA TGTGCCAGCAGTCGGGACGATTACAATGAGCAGTTCTTC.

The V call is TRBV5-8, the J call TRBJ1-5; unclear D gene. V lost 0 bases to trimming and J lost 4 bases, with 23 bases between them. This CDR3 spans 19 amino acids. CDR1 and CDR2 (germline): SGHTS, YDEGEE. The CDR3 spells CASSLVRTEVKLWNQPQHF. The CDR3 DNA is TGTGCCAGCAGCTTGGTTCGGACCGAGGTTAAGTTATGGAATCAGCCCCAGCATTTT.

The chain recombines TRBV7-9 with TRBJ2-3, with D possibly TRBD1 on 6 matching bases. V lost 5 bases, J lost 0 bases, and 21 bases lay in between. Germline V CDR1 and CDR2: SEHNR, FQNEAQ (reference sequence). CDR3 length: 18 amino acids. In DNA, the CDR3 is TGTGCCAGCAGCCCCGGGTCCACAGGGTTACGGAGCACAGATACGCAGTATTTT. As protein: CASSPGSTGLRSTDTQYF.

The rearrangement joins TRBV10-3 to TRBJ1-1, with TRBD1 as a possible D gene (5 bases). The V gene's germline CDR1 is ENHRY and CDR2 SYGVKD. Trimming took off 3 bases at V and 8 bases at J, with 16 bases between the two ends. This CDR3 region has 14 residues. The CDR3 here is CAISEGFGDQEAFF. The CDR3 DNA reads TGTGCCATCAGTGAAGGTTTTGGGGACCAAGAAGCTTTCTTT.

CDR3 region: CASRPDFSEQYF. The CDR3 DNA sequence: TGTGCCAGCAGGCCGGACTTCTCCGAGCAGTACTTC. This chain joins TRBV28 and TRBJ2-7; D possibly corresponds to TRBD2 (5 bases). Trimming shortened V by 6 bases and J by 6 bases, and 12 bases separated the two germline ends. CDR3 length: 12 residues. Per germline, CDR1 MDHEN and CDR2 SYDVKM. The whole variable domain, remainder taken from reference TRBV28 and TRBJ2-7, is DVKVTQSSRYLVKRTGEKVFLECVQDMDHENMFWYRQDPGLGLRLIYFSYDVKMKEKGDIPEGYSVSREKKERFSLILESASTNQTSMYLCASRPDFSEQYFGPGTRLTVT.

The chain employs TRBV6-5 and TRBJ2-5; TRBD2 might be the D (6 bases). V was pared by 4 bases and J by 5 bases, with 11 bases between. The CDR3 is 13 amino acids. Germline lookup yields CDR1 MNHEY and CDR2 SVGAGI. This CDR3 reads CASSLTSSETQYF. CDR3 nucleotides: TGTGCCAGCAGTTTGACTAGTAGCGAGACCCAGTACTTC.

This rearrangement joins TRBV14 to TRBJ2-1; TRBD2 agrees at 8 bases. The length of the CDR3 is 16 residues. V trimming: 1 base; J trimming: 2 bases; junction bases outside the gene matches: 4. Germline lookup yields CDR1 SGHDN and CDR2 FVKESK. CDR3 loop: CASSQVLAGPYNEQFF. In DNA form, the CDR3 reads TGTGCCAGCAGCCAAGTTCTAGCGGGTCCCTACAATGAGCAGTTCTTC.

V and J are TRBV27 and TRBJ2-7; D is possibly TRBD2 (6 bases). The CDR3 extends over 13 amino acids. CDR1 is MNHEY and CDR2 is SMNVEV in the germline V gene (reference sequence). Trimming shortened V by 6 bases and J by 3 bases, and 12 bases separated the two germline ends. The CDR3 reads CASSTGTFYEQYF. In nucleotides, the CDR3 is TGTGCCAGCAGCACGGGGACTTTCTACGAGCAGTACTTC.

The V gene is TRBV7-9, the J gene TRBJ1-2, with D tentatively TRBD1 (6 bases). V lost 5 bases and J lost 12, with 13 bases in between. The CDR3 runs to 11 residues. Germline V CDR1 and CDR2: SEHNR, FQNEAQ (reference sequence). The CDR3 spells CASSRTGNHTF. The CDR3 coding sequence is TGTGCCAGCAGCCGAACAGGGAATCACACCTTC.

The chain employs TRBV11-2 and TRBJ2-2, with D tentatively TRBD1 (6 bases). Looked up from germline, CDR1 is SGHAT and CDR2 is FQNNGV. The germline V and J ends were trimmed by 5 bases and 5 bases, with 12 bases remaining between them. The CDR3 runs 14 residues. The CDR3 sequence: CASSVLTGTGELFF. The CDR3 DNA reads TGTGCCAGCAGCGTACTCACAGGGACCGGGGAGCTGTTTTTT.